This paragraph covers one T cell receptor (beta chain) sequence. Its antigen is undetermined. The sample belongs to a study of cytotoxic CD8 clonotypes in ibrutinib-treated CLL. Across the whole study: Each sample contained, on average, approximately 250,000 productive templates and tens of thousands of productive rearrangements. Study conclusions and caveats: At the start, clonality exceeded age-matched healthy donors and followed circulating CD8+ T-cell counts. Public clonotypes occurred uncommonly; on treatment, they contracted or remained stable.

Generated by immunoSEQ multiplex PCR, the TCRdb table keeps only in-frame clones and is missing some. The data show approximately 15,000 clones, 55% to 65% seen once. The TCR sequence derives from a human donor with chronic lymphocytic leukemia. Material: PBMCs, obtained before ibrutinib treatment.

The CDR3 DNA follows: TGTGCCAGCAGCCGGCTCTGGATAGAAGAGACCCAGTACTTC. It translates to CASSRLWIEETQYF. V and J are TRBV7-8 and TRBJ2-5; the D is unclear. Germline CDR1 is SGHVS and CDR2 is FQNEAQ. The CDR3 runs 14 residues. Trimming took 5 bases from V and 3 from J, leaving 13 bases between them.